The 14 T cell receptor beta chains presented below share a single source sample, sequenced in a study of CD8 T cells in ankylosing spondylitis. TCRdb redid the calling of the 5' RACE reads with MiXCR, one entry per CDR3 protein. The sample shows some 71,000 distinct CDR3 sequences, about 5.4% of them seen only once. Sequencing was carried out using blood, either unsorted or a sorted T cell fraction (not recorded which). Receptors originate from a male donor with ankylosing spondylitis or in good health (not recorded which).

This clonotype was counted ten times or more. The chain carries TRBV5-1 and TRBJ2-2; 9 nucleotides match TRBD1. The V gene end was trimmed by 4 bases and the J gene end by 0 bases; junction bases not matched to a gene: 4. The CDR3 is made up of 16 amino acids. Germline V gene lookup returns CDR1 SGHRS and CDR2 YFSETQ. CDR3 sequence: CASSPRQGANTGELFF. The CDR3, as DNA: TGCGCCAGCAGCCCGAGACAGGGGGCGAACACCGGGGAGCTGTTTTTT.

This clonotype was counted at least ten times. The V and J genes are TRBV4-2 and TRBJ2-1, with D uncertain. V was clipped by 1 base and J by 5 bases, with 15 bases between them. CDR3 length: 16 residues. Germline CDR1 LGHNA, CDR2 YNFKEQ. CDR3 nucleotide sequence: TGTGCCAGCAGCCAAGGTTCTGGCGTTACCAACAATGAGCAGTTCTTC. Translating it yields CASSQGSGVTNNEQFF.

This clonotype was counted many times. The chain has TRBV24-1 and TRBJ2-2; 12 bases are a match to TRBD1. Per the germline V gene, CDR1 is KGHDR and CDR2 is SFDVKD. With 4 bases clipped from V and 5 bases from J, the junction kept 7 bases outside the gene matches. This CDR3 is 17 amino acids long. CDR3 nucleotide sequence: TGTGCCACCAGTGACCAGGGACAGGGGGCTCGGACCGGGGAGCTGTTTTTT. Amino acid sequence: CATSDQGQGARTGELFF.

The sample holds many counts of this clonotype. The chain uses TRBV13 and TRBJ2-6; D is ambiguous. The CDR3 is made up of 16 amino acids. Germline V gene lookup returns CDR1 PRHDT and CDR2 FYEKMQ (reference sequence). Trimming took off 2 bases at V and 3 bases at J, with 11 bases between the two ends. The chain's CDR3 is CASSLNIGLGANVLTF. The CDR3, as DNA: TGTGCCAGCAGCTTAAACATTGGGCTTGGGGCCAACGTCCTGACTTTC.

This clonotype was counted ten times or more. The CDR3 sequence: CSAKGGSNQPQHF. In DNA, the CDR3 is TGCAGTGCTAAAGGGGGTAGCAATCAGCCCCAGCATTTT. The gene calls are TRBV20-1 and TRBJ1-5, with a tentative D call TRBD1 (6 bases). CDR3 length equals 13 residues. V was cut by 4 bases and J by 0 bases, with 7 bases left in between. The germline CDR1 and CDR2 sequences are DFQATT and SNEGSKA (reference sequence).

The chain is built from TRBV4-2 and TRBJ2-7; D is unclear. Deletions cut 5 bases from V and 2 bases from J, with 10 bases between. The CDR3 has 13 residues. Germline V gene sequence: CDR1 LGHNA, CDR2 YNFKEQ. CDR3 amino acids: CASSIHTAYEQYF. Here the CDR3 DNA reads TGTGCCAGCAGCATACATACCGCCTACGAGCAGTACTTC.

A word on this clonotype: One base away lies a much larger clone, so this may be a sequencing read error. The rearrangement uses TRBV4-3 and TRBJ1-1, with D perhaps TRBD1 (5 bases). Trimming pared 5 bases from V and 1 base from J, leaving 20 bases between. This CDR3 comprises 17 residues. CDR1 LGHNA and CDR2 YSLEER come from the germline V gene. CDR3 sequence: CASSTVTRGVTNTEAFF. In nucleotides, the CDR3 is TGCGCCAGCAGCACTGTAACCCGAGGGGTGACGAACACTGAAGCTTTCTTT.

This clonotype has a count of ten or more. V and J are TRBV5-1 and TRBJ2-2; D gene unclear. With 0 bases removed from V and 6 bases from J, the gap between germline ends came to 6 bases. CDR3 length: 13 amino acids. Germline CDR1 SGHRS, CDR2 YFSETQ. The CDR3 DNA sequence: TGCGCCAGCAGCTTGGAGTTTTCCGGGGAGCTGTTTTTT. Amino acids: CASSLEFSGELFF.

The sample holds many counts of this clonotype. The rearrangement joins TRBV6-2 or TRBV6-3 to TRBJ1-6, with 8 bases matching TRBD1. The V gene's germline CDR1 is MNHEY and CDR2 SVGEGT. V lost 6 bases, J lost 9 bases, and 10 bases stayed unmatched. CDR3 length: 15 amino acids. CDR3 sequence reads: CASSLKYRGSSPLHF. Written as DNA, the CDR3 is TGTGCCAGCAGCCTCAAATACAGGGGGAGTTCACCCCTCCACTTT.

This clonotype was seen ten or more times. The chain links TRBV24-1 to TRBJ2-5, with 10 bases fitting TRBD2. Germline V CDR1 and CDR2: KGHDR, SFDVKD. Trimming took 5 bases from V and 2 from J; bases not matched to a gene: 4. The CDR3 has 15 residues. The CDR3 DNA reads TGTGCCACCAGTGGAACTAGCGGGGAGCAAGAGACCCAGTACTTC. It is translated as CATSGTSGEQETQYF.

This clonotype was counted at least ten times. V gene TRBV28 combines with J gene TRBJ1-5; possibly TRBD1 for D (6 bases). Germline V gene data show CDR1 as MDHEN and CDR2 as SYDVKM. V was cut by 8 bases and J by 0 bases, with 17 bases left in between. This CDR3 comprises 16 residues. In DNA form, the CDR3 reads TGTGCCAGCCAACCCGACAGGAGCCTTAGCAATCAGCCCCAGCATTTT. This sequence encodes CASQPDRSLSNQPQHF.

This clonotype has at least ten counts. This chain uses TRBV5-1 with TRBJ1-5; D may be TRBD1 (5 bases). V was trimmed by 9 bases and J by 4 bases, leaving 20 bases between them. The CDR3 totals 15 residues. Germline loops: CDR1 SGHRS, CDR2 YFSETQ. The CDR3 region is CATRRGRGANQPQHF. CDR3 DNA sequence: TGCGCCACCAGACGGGGTAGAGGGGCTAATCAGCCCCAGCATTTT. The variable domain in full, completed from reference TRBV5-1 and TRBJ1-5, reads KAGVTQTPRYLIKTRGQQVTLSCSPISGHRSVSWYQQTPGQGLQFLFEYFSETQRNKGNFPGRFSGRQFSNSRSEMNVSTLELGDSALYLCATRRGRGANQPQHFGDGTRLSIL.

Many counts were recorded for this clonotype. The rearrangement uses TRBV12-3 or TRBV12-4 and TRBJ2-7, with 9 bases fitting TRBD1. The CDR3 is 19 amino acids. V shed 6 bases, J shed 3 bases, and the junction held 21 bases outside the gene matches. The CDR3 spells CASSYRRDRALGSFYEQYF. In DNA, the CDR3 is TGTGCCAGCAGCTACCGCCGGGACAGGGCCCTTGGTAGTTTCTACGAGCAGTACTTC.

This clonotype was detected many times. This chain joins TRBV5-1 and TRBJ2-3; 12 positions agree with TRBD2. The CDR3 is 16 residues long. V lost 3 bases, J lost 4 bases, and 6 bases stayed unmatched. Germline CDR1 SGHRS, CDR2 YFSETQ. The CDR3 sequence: CASSSSSGGAADTQYF. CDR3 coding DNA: TGCGCCAGCAGCTCGTCTAGCGGGGGGGCGGCAGATACGCAGTATTTT.